This paragraph reports one T cell receptor (beta chain). An end of the junction differs from the germline gene, which may be a read error. Among the donors, all were Caucasian adults who lived in Nashville, Tennessee. Tens of thousands of T cell genomes, or approximately 300 ng DNA, went into unsorted PBMC replicate PCRs. The sequenced material, unsorted PBMC DNA, was run on ten immunoSEQ deep assay plates. TCRdb's copy holds only in-frame clones and misses some; the assay was immunoSEQ multiplex PCR. This table has around 500,000 clones, around 73% appearing once. This specimen comes from a study of shared clonotypes between healthy human individuals. Germline CDR1 and CDR2: ENHRY and SYGVKD. This CDR3 region has 15 residues.

Input material: PBMCs. The TCR sequence derives from a woman aged 40 to 49 in good health. Some clones in this sample may be carry-over from other donors' samples. The rearrangement joins TRBV10-3 to TRBJ2-7; 7 bases are a match to TRBD1. The CDR3 protein is CASSVTGEGPNEQYF. The CDR3 nucleotides are TGTGCCAGCAGTGTCACAGGGGAAGGACCTAACGAGCAGTACTTC.